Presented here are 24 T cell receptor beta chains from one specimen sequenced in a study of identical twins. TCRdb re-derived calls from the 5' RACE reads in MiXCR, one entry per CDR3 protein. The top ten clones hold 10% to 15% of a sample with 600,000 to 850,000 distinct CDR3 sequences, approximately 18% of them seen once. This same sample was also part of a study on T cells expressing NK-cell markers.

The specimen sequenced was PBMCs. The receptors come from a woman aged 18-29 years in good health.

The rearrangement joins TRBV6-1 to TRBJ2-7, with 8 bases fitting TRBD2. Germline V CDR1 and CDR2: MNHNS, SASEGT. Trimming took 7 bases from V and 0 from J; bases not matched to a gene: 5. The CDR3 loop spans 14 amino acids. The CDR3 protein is CASTGAGVSYEQYF. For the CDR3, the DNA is TGTGCCAGCACAGGAGCGGGAGTCTCCTACGAGCAGTACTTC.

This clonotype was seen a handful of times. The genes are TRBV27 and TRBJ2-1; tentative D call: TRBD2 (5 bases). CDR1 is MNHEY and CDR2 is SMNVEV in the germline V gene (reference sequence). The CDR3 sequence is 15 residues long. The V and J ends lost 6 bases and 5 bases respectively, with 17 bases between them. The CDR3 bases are TGTGCCAGCAGACGATCCGGACTTATCCACAATGAGCAGTTCTTC. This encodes CASRRSGLIHNEQFF.

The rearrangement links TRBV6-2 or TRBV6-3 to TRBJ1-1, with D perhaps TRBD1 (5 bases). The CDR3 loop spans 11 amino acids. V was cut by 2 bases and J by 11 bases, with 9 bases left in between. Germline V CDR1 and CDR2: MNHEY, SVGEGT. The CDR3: CASSYRGVAFF. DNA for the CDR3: TGTGCCAGCAGTTACCGGGGGGTTGCTTTCTTT.

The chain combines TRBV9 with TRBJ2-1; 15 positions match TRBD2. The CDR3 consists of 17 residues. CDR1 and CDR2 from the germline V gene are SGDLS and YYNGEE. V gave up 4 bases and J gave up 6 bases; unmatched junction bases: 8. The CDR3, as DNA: TGTGCCAGCAGCCCGCACCGGACTAGCGGGGGGGGCAATGAGCAGTTCTTC. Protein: CASSPHRTSGGGNEQFF.

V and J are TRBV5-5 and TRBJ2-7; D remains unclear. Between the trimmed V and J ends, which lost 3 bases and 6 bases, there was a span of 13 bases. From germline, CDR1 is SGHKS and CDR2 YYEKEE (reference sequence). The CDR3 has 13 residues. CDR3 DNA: TGTGCCAGCAGCTCCGGACCGGGCTCCGAGCAGTACTTC. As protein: CASSSGPGSEQYF.

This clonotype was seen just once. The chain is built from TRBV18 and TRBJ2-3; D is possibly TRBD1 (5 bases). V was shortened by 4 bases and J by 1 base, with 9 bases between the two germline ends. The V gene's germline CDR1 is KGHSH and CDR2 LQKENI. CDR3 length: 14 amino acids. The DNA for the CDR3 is TGTGCCAGCTCACAGACAGTTGGCACAGATACGCAGTATTTT. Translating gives CASSQTVGTDTQYF.

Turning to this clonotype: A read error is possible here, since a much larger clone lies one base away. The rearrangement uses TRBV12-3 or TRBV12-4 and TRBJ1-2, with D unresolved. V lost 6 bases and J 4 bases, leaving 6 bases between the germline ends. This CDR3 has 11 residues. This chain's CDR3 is CASRTVYGYTF. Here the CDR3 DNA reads TGTGCCAGCAGGACGGTCTATGGCTACACCTTC.

Here the CDR3 reads CSVEGPRPNPEAFF. The CDR3 DNA sequence: TGCAGCGTTGAGGGGCCCCGCCCCAATCCTGAAGCTTTCTTT. The rearrangement uses TRBV29-1 and TRBJ1-1; D possibly corresponds to TRBD1 (5 bases). The CDR3 consists of 14 residues. V lost 3 bases and J 6 bases, leaving 17 bases between the germline ends. CDR1 is SQVTM and CDR2 is ANQGSEA in the germline V gene.

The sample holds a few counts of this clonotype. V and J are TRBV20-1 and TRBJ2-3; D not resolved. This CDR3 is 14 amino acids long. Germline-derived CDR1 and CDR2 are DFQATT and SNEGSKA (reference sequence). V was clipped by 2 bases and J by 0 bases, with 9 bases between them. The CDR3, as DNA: TGCAGTGCTAGACAGCAGACTAGCACAGATACGCAGTATTTT. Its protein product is CSARQQTSTDTQYF.

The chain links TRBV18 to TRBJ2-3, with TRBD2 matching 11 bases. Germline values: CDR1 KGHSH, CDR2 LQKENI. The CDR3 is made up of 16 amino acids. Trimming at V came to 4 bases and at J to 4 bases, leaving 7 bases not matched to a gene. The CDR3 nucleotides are TGTGCCAGCTCACTAGCGGGGGGGCCGAGGGCAGATACGCAGTATTTT. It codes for CASSLAGGPRADTQYF.

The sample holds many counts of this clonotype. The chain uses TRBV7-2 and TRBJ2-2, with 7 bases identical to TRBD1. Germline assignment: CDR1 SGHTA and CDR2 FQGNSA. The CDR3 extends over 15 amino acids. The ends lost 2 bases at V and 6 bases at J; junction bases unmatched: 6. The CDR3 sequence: CASSLRVQGAGELFF. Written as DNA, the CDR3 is TGTGCCAGCAGCTTAAGAGTGCAGGGGGCCGGGGAGCTGTTTTTT.

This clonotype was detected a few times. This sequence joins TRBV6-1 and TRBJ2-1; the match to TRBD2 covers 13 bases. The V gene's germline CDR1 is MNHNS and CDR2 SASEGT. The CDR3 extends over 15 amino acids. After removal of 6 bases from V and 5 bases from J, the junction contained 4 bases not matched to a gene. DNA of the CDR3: TGTGCCAGCAGACCACTAGCGGGGGGGAACAATGAGCAGTTCTTC. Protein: CASRPLAGGNNEQFF.

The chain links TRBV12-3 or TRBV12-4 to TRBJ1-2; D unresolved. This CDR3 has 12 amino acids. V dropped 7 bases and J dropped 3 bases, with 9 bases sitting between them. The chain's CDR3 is CASTAGDYGYTF. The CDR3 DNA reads TGTGCCAGCACCGCCGGTGACTATGGCTACACCTTC.

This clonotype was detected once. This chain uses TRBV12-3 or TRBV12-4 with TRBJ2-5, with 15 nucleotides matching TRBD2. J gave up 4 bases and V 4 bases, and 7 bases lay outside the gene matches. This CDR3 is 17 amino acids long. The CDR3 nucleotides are TGTGCCAGCAGTTCCCCCGGACTAGCGGGGGGGCGAGAGACCCAGTACTTC. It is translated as CASSSPGLAGGRETQYF.

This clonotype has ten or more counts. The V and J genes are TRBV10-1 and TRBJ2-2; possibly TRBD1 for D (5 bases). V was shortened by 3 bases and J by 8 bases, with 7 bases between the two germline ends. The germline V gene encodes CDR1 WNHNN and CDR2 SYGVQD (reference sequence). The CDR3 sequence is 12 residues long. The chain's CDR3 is CASSDWTGELFF. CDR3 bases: TGCGCCAGCAGTGACTGGACAGGGGAGCTGTTTTTT.

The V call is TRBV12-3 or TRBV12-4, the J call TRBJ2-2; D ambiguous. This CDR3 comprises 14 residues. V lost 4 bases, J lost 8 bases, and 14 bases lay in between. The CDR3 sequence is CASSSGLIKGELFF. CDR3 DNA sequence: TGTGCCAGCAGTTCCGGTCTGATAAAGGGGGAGCTGTTTTTT.

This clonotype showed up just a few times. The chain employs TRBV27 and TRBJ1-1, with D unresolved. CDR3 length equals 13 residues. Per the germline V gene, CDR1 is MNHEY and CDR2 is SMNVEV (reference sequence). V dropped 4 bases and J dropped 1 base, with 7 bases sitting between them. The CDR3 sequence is CASSWNGNTEAFF. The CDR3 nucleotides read TGTGCCAGCAGTTGGAACGGGAACACTGAAGCTTTCTTT.

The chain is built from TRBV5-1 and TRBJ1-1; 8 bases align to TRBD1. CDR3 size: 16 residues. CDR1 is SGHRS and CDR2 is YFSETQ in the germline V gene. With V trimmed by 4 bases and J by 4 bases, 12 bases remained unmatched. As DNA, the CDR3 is TGCGCCAGCAGCCCCCGATCGGACAGGGCGGGCACTGAAGCTTTCTTT. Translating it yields CASSPRSDRAGTEAFF.

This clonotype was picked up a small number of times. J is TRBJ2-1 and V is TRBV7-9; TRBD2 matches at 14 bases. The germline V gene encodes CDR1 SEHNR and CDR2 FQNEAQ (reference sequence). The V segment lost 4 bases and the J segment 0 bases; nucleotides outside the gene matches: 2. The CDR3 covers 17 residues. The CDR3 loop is CASSSGLAGDSYNEQFF. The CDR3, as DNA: TGTGCCAGCAGCTCGGGACTAGCGGGAGACTCCTACAATGAGCAGTTCTTC.

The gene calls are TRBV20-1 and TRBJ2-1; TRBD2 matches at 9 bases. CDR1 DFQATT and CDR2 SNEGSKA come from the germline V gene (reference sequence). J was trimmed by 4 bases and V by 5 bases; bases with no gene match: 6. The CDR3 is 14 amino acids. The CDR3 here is CSAGNSGSYNEQFF. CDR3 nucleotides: TGCAGTGCTGGAAATAGCGGGAGTTACAATGAGCAGTTCTTC.

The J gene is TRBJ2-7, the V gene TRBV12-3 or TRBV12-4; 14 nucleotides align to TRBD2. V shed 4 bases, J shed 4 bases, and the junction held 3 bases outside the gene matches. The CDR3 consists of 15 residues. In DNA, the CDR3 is TGTGCCAGCAGTTCGGGACTAGCGGGAGTTTACGAGCAGTACTTC. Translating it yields CASSSGLAGVYEQYF.

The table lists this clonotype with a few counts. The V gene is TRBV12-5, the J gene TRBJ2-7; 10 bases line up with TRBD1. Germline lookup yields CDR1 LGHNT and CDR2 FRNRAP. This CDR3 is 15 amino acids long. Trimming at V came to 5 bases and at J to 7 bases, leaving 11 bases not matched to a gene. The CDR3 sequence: CASGVNVGQGSEQYF. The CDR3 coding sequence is TGTGCTAGTGGTGTAAACGTGGGACAGGGGAGTGAGCAGTACTTC.

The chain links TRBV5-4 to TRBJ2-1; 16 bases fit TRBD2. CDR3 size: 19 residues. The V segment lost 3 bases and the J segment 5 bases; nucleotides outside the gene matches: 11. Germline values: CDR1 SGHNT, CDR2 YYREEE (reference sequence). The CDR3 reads CASSYRPGLAGGLNNEQFF. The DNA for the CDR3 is TGTGCCAGCAGCTACCGCCCGGGACTAGCGGGGGGGCTGAACAATGAGCAGTTCTTC.

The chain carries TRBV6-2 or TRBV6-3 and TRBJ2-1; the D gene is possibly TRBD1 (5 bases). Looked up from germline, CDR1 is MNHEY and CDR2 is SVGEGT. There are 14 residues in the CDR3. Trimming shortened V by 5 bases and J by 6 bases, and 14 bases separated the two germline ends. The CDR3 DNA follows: TGTGCCAGCAGTAGGGGTCTTGCTTCCAATGAGCAGTTCTTC. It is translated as CASSRGLASNEQFF.